These 20 T cell receptor beta chains originate from one sample sequenced in a study of identical twins. TCRdb itself ran the 5' RACE reads through MiXCR, one entry per CDR3 protein. The sample contains approximately 220,000 distinct CDR3 sequences, about 7.5% of which appear only once. The sample also formed part of further work on yellow fever vaccine responses in identical twins.

The sequencing sample was made of memory (CD45RO+) T cells sorted from blood. Receptor source: a woman aged 18-29 years in good health.

This clonotype appeared many times. The chain has TRBV29-1 and TRBJ2-7; tentative D call: TRBD1 (6 bases). The V and J ends lost 5 bases and 5 bases respectively, with 16 bases between them. The CDR3 runs to 13 residues. Germline-derived CDR1 and CDR2 are SQVTM and ANQGSEA. The CDR3 sequence: CSVPTGIGDEQYF. For the CDR3, the DNA is TGCAGCGTTCCAACAGGGATAGGGGACGAGCAGTACTTC.

The chain carries TRBV4-3 and TRBJ2-2, with D maybe TRBD1 (5 bases). V was clipped by 5 bases and J by 6 bases, with 16 bases between them. CDR1 and CDR2 from the germline V gene are LGHNA and YSLEER. The CDR3 is 15 residues long. CDR3 protein: CASSLGAASPGELFF. The CDR3 DNA sequence: TGCGCCAGCAGCTTAGGGGCCGCGAGTCCCGGGGAGCTGTTTTTT.

This clonotype was seen ten or more times. This chain connects TRBV2 to TRBJ2-1, with 11 positions matching TRBD2. The germline V gene has CDR1 SNHLY and CDR2 FYNNEI. This CDR3 has 16 amino acids. The V segment lost 4 bases and the J segment 2 bases; nucleotides outside the gene matches: 4. CDR3: CASSASSGGPYNEQFF. The CDR3 coding sequence is TGTGCCAGCAGTGCGTCTAGCGGGGGGCCCTACAATGAGCAGTTCTTC.

This clonotype was picked up many times. V is TRBV20-1 and J is TRBJ2-7; 8 nucleotides match TRBD1. V was clipped by 5 bases and J by 11 bases; unmatched bases: 11. Germline V gene sequence: CDR1 DFQATT, CDR2 SNEGSKA (reference sequence). CDR3 length: 12 amino acids. CDR3 DNA sequence: TGCAGTGCTGACCCGGACAGGGAATGGAAGTACTTC. Protein sequence: CSADPDREWKYF.

V is TRBV7-2 and J is TRBJ2-7; 8 bases match TRBD1. The CDR3 is 14 residues long. CDR1 and CDR2 from the germline V gene are SGHTA and FQGNSA. Trimming took 5 bases from V and 6 from J; bases not matched to a gene: 9. CDR3 nucleotides: TGTGCCAGCAGCAAACGGACAGGGTGGGGCGAGCAGTACTTC. This gives the protein CASSKRTGWGEQYF.

This clonotype has at least ten counts. The rearrangement uses TRBV7-9 and TRBJ2-7, with 7 nucleotides matching TRBD2. From germline, CDR1 is SEHNR and CDR2 FQNEAQ (reference sequence). The CDR3 is 13 residues long. Trimming took 0 bases from V and 7 from J; bases not matched to a gene: 3. Here the CDR3 reads CASSLAGEGEQYF. The CDR3, as DNA: TGTGCCAGCAGCTTAGCCGGGGAGGGTGAGCAGTACTTC.

This clonotype was seen more than once but under ten times. The chain employs TRBV19 and TRBJ2-7; 10 nucleotides line up with TRBD2. The V and J ends lost 5 bases and 0 bases, in that order; junction bases with no gene match: 4. This CDR3 is built from 15 residues. Germline values: CDR1 LNHDA, CDR2 SQIVND (reference sequence). The CDR3 DNA follows: TGTGCCAGTAGTTCGACTAGCGGGCTCTCCTACGAGCAGTACTTC. It is translated as CASSSTSGLSYEQYF.

This sequence joins TRBV6-5 and TRBJ2-7, with D perhaps TRBD2 (5 bases). This CDR3 is built from 15 residues. V shed 2 bases and J shed 7 bases, with 18 bases lying between them. Germline V gives CDR1 MNHEY, CDR2 SVGAGI. The CDR3 sequence is CASSYSQRGSREQYF. CDR3 in DNA: TGTGCCAGCAGTTACAGTCAGAGAGGGTCTCGAGAGCAGTACTTC.

The chain combines TRBV28 with TRBJ2-7; no definite D call. There are 12 residues in the CDR3. Germline lookup yields CDR1 MDHEN and CDR2 SYDVKM. Trimming cost V 7 bases and J 3 bases, with 10 bases left between them. CDR3 sequence (DNA): TGTGCCAGCAAGTCAGGAGACTACGAGCAGTACTTC. Encoded protein: CASKSGDYEQYF.

This clonotype was detected only a few times. The chain combines TRBV6-1 with TRBJ1-4, with 7 bases lining up with TRBD1. Germline CDR1 and CDR2: MNHNS and SASEGT. The CDR3 totals 15 residues. Germline trimming cut 5 bases from V and 3 bases from J; bases unmatched to any gene: 6. The CDR3 bases are TGTGCCAGCAGTATCAACAGGGGTGCTAATGAAAAACTGTTTTTT. Its protein product is CASSINRGANEKLFF.

This clonotype was picked up many times. The rearrangement uses TRBV24-1 and TRBJ1-1, with 8 bases aligning to TRBD1. Germline-derived CDR1 and CDR2 are KGHDR and SFDVKD. The CDR3 length is 14 residues. The V and J ends lost 4 bases and 4 bases, in that order; junction bases with no gene match: 4. This CDR3 is CATSETGDGTEAFF. CDR3 coding DNA: TGTGCCACCAGTGAGACAGGGGATGGCACTGAAGCTTTCTTT.

This clonotype was recorded many times. The V and J genes are TRBV5-1 and TRBJ2-3; D is uncertain. Germline V gene sequence: CDR1 SGHRS, CDR2 YFSETQ. Trimming stripped 1 base from V and 2 bases from J, with 17 bases between. The length of the CDR3 is 17 residues. CDR3: CASSLRAAGWNTDTQYF. In DNA form, the CDR3 reads TGCGCCAGCAGCTTGAGGGCGGCTGGCTGGAACACAGATACGCAGTATTTT.

This clonotype was counted a few times. V gene TRBV5-1 combines with J gene TRBJ1-1; 8 bases are shared with TRBD1. The CDR3 runs to 15 residues. Germline V gives CDR1 SGHRS, CDR2 YFSETQ. V dropped 0 bases and J dropped 5; count of bases not matched to a gene: 6. CDR3 in DNA: TGCGCCAGCAGCTTGGCCCCCGGACAGGGAACTGAAGCTTTCTTT. As protein: CASSLAPGQGTEAFF.

This chain connects TRBV7-8 to TRBJ1-4, with a possible D match to TRBD1 (5 bases). V was shortened by 2 bases and J by 4 bases, with 11 bases between the two germline ends. Germline CDR1 SGHVS, CDR2 FQNEAQ. CDR3 length: 15 residues. The CDR3 sequence is CASSLTGTYNEKLFF. The CDR3 coding sequence is TGTGCCAGCAGCTTAACCGGGACGTATAATGAAAAACTGTTTTTT.

Ten or more counts support this clonotype. This chain uses TRBV5-1 with TRBJ1-2; 8 bases match TRBD1. This CDR3 region has 14 residues. V shed 4 bases, J shed 7 bases, and the junction held 9 bases outside the gene matches. Per germline, CDR1 SGHRS and CDR2 YFSETQ. CDR3 amino acids: CASSRDRKAFGYTF. The DNA for the CDR3 is TGCGCCAGCAGCCGGGACAGGAAGGCTTTTGGCTACACCTTC.

V usage is TRBV20-1 and J usage is TRBJ1-2, with a weak D call TRBD1 (6 bases). Germline V CDR1 and CDR2: DFQATT, SNEGSKA (reference sequence). The CDR3 runs to 13 residues. The V end lost 0 bases, the J end lost 7 bases, and 12 bases lay between the germline ends. CDR3 DNA sequence: TGCAGTGCTAGAGACAGGGGTTCTTTTGGCTACACCTTC. This codes for CSARDRGSFGYTF.

There are a few counts of this clonotype. This chain connects TRBV10-3 to TRBJ2-4, with 12 bases lining up with TRBD2. Germline lookup yields CDR1 ENHRY and CDR2 SYGVKD. The CDR3 is made up of 13 amino acids. Germline trimming cut 4 bases from V and 14 bases from J; bases unmatched to any gene: 6. The CDR3 bases are TGTGCCATCAGTGGAACTAGCGGGGGGTCGGAGTACTTC. This gives the protein CAISGTSGGSEYF.

There are a few counts of this clonotype. This rearrangement joins TRBV28 to TRBJ2-3; 10 nucleotides agree with TRBD2. The CDR3 runs 14 residues. CDR1 MDHEN and CDR2 SYDVKM come from the germline V gene. Trimming at V came to 6 bases and at J to 4 bases, leaving 4 bases not matched to a gene. The CDR3 nucleotides are TGTGCCAGCAGATCGAGCGGGGGGGCAGATACGCAGTATTTT. This gives the protein CASRSSGGADTQYF.

The gene calls are TRBV7-8 and TRBJ2-1, with D unresolved. Germline lookup yields CDR1 SGHVS and CDR2 FQNEAQ. The germline V and J ends were trimmed by 3 bases and 7 bases, with 19 bases remaining between them. The CDR3 extends over 16 amino acids. The DNA of the CDR3 is TGTGCCAGCAGCTTCGTGCCAGCAGCTTCCTTGAATGAGCAGTTCTTC. Translating gives CASSFVPAASLNEQFF.

This clonotype was seen at least ten times. The J gene is TRBJ1-6, the V gene TRBV7-2; a possible D gene is TRBD1 (5 bases). Per the germline V gene, CDR1 is SGHTA and CDR2 is FQGNSA. The CDR3 is made up of 13 amino acids. With 5 bases removed from V and 9 bases from J, the gap between germline ends came to 11 bases. The CDR3 DNA sequence: TGTGCCAGCAGCCCTCCTGGGGGTTCACCCCTCCACTTT. Translation gives CASSPPGGSPLHF.